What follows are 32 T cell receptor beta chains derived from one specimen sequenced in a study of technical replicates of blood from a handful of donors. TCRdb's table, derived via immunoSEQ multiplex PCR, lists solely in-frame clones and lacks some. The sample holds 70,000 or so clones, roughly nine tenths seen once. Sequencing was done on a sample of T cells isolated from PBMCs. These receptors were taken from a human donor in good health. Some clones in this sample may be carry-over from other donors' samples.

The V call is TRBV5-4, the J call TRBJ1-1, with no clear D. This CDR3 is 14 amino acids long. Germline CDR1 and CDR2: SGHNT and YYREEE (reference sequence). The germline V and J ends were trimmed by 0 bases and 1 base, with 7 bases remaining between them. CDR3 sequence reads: CASSLVPGNTEAFF. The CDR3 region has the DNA TGTGCCAGCAGCTTGGTTCCGGGGAACACTGAAGCTTTCTTT.

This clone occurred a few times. This CDR3 reads CARDGTKNTGELFF. The CDR3 nucleotides read TGTGCCAGAGACGGGACTAAGAACACCGGGGAGCTGTTTTTT. The rearrangement uses TRBV2 and TRBJ2-2, with 7 positions matching TRBD2. V dropped 9 bases and J dropped 1; count of bases not matched to a gene: 5. This CDR3 comprises 14 residues. The germline V gene encodes CDR1 SNHLY and CDR2 FYNNEI.

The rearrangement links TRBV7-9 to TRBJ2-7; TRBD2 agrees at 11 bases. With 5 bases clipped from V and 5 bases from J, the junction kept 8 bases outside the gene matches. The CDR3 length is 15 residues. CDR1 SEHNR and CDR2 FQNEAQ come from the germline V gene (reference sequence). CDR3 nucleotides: TGTGCCAGCAGCCGTACTCTAGCGGGGGGTAACGAGCAGTACTTC. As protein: CASSRTLAGGNEQYF.

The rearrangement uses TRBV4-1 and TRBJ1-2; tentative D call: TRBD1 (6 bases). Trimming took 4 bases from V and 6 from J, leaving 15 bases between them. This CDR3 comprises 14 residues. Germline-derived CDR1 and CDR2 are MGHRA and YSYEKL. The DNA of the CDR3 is TGCGCCAGCAGCCGAGAATACAGGGCGGATGGCTACACCTTC. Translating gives CASSREYRADGYTF.

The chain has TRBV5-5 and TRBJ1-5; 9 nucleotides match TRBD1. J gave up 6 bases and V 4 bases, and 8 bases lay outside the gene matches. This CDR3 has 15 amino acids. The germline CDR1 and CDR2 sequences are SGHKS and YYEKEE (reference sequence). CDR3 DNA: TGTGCCAGCAGCCCCGTGGGACAGGGCACTCAGCCCCAGCATTTT. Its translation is CASSPVGQGTQPQHF.

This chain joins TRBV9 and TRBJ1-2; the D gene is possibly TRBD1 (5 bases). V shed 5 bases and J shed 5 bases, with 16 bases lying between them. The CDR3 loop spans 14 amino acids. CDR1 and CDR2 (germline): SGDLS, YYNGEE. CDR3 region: CASRHEQGLYGYTF. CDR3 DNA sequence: TGTGCCAGCAGACACGAGCAGGGTCTTTATGGCTACACCTTC.

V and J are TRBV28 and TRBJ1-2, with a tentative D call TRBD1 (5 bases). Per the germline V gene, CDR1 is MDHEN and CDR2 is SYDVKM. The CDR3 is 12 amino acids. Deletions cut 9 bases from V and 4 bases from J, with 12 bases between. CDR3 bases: TGTGCCAGTACCTCGGGGGGCTATGGCTACACCTTC. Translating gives CASTSGGYGYTF.

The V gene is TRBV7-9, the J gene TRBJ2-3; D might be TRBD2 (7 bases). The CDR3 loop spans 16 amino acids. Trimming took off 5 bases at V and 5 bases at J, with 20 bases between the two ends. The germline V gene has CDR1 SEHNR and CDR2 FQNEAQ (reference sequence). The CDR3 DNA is TGTGCCAGCAGCAAACTGGGCAGGGGAGGGGGAGATACGCAGTATTTT. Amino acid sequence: CASSKLGRGGGDTQYF.

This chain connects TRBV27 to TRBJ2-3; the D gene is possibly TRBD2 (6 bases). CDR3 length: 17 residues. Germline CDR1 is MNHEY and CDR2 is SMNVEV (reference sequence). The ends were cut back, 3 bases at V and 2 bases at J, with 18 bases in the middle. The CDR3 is CASSFIRMLAATDTQYF. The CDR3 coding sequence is TGTGCCAGCAGTTTTATCAGGATGTTAGCGGCCACAGATACGCAGTATTTT.

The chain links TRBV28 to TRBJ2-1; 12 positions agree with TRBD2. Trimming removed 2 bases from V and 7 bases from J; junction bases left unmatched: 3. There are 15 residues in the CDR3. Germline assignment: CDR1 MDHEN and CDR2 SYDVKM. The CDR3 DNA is TGTGCCAGCAGTTTAACTAGCGGGAGGTCTAATGAGCAGTTCTTC. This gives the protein CASSLTSGRSNEQFF.

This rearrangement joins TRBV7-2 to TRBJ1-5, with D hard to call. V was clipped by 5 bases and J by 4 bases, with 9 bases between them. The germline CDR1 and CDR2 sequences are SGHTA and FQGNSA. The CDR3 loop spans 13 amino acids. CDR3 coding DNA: TGTGCCAGCAGCCAACAGAGAAATCAGCCCCAGCATTTT. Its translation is CASSQQRNQPQHF.

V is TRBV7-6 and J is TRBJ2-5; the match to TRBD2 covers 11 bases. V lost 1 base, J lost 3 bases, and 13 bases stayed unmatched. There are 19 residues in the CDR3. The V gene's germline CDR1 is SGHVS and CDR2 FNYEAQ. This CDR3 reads CASSLVGSLAGGRKETQYF. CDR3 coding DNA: TGTGCCAGCAGCTTAGTTGGGTCCCTAGCGGGGGGCCGGAAAGAGACCCAGTACTTC.

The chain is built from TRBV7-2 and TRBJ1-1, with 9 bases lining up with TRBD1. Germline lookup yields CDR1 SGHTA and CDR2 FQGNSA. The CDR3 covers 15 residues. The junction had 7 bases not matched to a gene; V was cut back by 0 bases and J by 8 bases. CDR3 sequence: CASSLAGTGKKEAFF. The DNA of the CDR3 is TGTGCCAGCAGCTTAGCGGGGACAGGGAAAAAGGAAGCTTTCTTT. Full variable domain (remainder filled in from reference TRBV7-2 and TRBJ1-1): GAGVSQSPSNKVTEKGKDVELRCDPISGHTALYWYRQSLGQGLEFLIYFQGNSAPDKSGLPSDRFSAERTGGSVSTLTIQRTQQEDSAVYLCASSLAGTGKKEAFFGQGTRLTVV.

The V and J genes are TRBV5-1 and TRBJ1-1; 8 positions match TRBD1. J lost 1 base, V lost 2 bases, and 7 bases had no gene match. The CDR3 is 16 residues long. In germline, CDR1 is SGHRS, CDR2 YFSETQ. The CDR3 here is CASSFFTTGANTEAFF. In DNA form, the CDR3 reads TGCGCCAGCAGCTTCTTCACGACAGGGGCGAACACTGAAGCTTTCTTT. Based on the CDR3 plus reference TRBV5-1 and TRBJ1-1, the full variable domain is KAGVTQTPRYLIKTRGQQVTLSCSPISGHRSVSWYQQTPGQGLQFLFEYFSETQRNKGNFPGRFSGRQFSNSRSEMNVSTLELGDSALYLCASSFFTTGANTEAFFGQGTRLTVV.

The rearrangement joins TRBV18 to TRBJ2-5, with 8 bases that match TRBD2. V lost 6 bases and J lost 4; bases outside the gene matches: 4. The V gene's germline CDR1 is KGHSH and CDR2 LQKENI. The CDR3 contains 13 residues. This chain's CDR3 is CASSAAGAETQYF. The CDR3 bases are TGTGCCAGCTCGGCAGCGGGGGCAGAGACCCAGTACTTC.

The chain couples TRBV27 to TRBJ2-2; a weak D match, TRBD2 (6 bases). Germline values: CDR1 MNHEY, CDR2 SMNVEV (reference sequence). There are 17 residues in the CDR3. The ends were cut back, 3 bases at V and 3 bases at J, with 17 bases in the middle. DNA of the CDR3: TGTGCCAGCAGTTTGGGTACGAGGAGGGCCCACACCGGGGAGCTGTTTTTT. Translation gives CASSLGTRRAHTGELFF.

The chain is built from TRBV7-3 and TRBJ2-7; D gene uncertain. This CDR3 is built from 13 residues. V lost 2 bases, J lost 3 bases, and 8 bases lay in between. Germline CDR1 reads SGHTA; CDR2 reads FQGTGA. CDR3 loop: CASSLEVSYEQYF. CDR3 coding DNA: TGTGCCAGCAGCTTAGAGGTTAGCTACGAGCAGTACTTC.

The CDR3 loop reads CASRWTGAQREQYF. The CDR3 nucleotides are TGTGCCAGCAGGTGGACAGGAGCACAGAGGGAGCAGTACTTC. This chain uses TRBV7-9 with TRBJ2-7; 7 bases agree with TRBD1. There are 14 residues in the CDR3. CDR1 SEHNR and CDR2 FQNEAQ come from the germline V gene (reference sequence). J was trimmed by 7 bases and V by 6 bases; bases with no gene match: 12.

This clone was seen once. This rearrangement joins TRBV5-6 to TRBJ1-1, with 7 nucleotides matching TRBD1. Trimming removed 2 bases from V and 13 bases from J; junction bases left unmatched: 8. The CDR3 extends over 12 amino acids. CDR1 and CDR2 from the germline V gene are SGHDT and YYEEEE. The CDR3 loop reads CASSLDRVGDFF. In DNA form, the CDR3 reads TGTGCCAGCAGCTTAGACAGGGTAGGGGATTTCTTT.

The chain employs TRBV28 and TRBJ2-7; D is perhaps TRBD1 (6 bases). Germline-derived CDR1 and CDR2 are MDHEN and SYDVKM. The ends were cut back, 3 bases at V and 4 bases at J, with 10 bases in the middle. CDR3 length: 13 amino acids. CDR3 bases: TGTGCCAGCAGTTTCCCCGGACAGTACGAGCAGTACTTC. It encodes CASSFPGQYEQYF.

This CDR3 reads CASSQEGGGNQPQHF. The CDR3 DNA follows: TGTGCCAGCAGCCAAGAAGGGGGCGGGAATCAGCCCCAGCATTTT. V and J are TRBV4-2 and TRBJ1-5, with TRBD1 matching over 7 bases. V lost 0 bases to trimming and J lost 4 bases; unmatched junction nucleotides: 3. Germline V gives CDR1 LGHNA, CDR2 YNFKEQ. The CDR3 covers 15 residues.

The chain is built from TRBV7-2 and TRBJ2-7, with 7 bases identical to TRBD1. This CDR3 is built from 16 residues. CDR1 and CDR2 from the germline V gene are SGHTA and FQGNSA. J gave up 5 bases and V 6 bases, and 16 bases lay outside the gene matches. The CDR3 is CASSSKTRGRIDEQYF. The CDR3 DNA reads TGTGCCAGCAGTTCTAAAACTAGGGGGCGTATCGACGAGCAGTACTTC.

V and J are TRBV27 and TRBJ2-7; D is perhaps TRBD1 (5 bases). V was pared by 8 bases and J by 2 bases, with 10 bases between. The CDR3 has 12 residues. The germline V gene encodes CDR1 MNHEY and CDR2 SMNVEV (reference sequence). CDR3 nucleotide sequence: TGTGCCAGCCGGGCCAGGGCCTACGAGCAGTACTTC. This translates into CASRARAYEQYF.

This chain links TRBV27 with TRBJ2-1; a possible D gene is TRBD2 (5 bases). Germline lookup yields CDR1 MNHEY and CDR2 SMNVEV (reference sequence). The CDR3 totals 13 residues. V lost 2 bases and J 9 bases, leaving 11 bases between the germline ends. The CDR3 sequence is CASSLIAGFEQFF. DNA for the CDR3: TGTGCCAGCAGTTTAATTGCGGGTTTTGAGCAGTTCTTC.

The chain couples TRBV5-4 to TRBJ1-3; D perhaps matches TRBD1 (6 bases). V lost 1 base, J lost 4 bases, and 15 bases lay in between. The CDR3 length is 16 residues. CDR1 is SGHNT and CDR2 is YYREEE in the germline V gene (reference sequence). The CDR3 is CASSLTGGAGGNTIYF. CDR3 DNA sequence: TGTGCCAGCAGCTTGACGGGGGGGGCCGGCGGAAACACCATATATTTT.

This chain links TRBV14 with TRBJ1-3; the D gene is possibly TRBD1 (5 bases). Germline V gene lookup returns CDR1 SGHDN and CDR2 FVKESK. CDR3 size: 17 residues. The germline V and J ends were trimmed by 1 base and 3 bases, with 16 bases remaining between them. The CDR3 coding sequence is TGTGCCAGCAGCCAAGCCCAGACTGGGGGACTTGGAAACACCATATATTTT. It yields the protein CASSQAQTGGLGNTIYF.

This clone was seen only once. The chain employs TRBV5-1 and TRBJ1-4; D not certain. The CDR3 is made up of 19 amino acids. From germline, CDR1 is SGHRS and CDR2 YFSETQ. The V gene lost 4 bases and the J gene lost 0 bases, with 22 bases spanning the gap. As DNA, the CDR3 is TGCGCCAGCAGCCGAACTGTTTTCGATCCCGTTGCAACTAATGAAAAACTGTTTTTT. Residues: CASSRTVFDPVATNEKLFF.

The CDR3 DNA follows: TGTGCCAGCAGCTCAACCGGGACAAAGAACAATGAGCAGTTCTTC. It encodes CASSSTGTKNNEQFF. This sequence joins TRBV11-2 and TRBJ2-1; TRBD1 is a possible D gene (6 bases). CDR1 and CDR2 from the germline V gene are SGHAT and FQNNGV. V lost 4 bases, J lost 5 bases, and 15 bases lay in between. The CDR3 runs 15 residues.

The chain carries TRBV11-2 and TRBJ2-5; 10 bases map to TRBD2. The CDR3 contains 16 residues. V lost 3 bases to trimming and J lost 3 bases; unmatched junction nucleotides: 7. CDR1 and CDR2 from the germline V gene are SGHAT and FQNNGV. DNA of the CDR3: TGTGCCAGCAGCTTCACCCTAGCGGGAGTAAAAGAGACCCAGTACTTC. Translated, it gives CASSFTLAGVKETQYF.

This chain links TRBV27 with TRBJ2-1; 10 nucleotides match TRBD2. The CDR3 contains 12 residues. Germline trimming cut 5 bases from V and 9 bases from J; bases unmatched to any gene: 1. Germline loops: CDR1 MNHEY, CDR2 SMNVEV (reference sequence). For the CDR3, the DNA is TGTGCCAGCAGTGCTAGCGGGGGTGAGCAGTTCTTC. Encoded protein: CASSASGGEQFF.

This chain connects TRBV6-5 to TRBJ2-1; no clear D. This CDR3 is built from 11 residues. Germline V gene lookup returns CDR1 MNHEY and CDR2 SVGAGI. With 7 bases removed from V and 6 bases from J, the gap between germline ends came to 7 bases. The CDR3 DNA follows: TGTGCCAGCATGACTGGCAATGAGCAGTTCTTC. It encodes CASMTGNEQFF.

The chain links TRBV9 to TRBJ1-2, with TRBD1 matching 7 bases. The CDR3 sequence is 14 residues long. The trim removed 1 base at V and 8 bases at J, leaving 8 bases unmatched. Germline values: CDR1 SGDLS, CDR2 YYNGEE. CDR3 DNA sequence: TGTGCCAGCAGCGTACCAGGGGGTCGGGGAGGCTACACCTTC. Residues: CASSVPGGRGGYTF.